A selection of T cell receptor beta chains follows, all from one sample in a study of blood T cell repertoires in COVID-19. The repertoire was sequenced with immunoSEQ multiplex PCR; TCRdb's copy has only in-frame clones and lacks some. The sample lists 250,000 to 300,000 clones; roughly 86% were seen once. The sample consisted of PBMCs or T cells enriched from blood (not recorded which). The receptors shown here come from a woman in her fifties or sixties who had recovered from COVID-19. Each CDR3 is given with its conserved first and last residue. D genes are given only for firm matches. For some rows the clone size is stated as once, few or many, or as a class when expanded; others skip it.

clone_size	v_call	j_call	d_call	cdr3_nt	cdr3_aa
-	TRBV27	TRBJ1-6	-	TGTGCCAGCAGTTTTGGGTCTGGGGGGAATTCACCCCTCCACTTT	CASSFGSGGNSPLHF
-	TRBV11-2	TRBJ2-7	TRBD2	TGTGCCAGCCGCTGGACTAGCGGGAGGGACGAGCAGTACTTC	CASRWTSGRDEQYF
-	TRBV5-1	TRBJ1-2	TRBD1	TGCGCCAGCAGCTTAGATACTACAGGGGGCTTTTCACCTCGATTC	CASSLDTTGGFSPRF
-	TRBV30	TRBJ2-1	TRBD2	TGTGCCTGGAACCCATCTAGCGGGATCTACAATGAGCAGTTCTTC	CAWNPSSGIYNEQFF
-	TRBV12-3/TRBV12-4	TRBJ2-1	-	TGTGCCAGCAGTCCCCCCCCCGAGAGTGAGCAGTTCTTC	CASSPPPESEQFF
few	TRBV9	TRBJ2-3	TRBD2	TGTGCCAGCAGGGGGGGGACTAGCACAGATACGCAGTATTTT	CASRGGTSTDTQYF
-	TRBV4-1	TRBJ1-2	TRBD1	TGCGCCAGCAGCCAACCGACAGGGACCTATGGCTACACCTTC	CASSQPTGTYGYTF
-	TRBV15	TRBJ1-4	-	TGTGCCACCAGCCCCCGACAGCCTAATGAAAAACTGTTTTTT	CATSPRQPNEKLFF
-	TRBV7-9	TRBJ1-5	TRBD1	TGTGCCAGCAGCTTAGTGGGACAGGTCATGAGAGATCAGCCCCAGCATTTT	CASSLVGQVMRDQPQHF
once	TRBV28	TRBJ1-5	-	TGTGCCAGCAGGCCTGATCGGGGGGTCTATCAGCCCCAGCATTTT	CASRPDRGVYQPQHF
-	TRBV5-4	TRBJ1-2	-	TGTGCCAGCAGCTTGGGAGGAGCTACTAACTATGGCTACACCTTC	CASSLGGATNYGYTF
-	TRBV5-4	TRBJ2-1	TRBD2	TGTGCCAGCAGCAGAGCGGGGATCAATGAGCAGTTCTTC	CASSRAGINEQFF
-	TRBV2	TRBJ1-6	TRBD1	TGTGCCAGCAGTGAATCAGTGGGACAGGTCAATTCACCCCTCCACTTT	CASSESVGQVNSPLHF
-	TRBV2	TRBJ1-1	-	TGTGCCAGTACCAGGAACACTGAAGCTTTCTTT	CASTRNTEAFF
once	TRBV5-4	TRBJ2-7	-	TGTGCCAGCAGCTCCCGGTCCCGCTACGAGCAGTACTTC	CASSSRSRYEQYF
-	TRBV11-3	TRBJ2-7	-	TGTGCCAGCAGCTTAGAGGGGGCGGAGACCTACGAGCAGTACTTC	CASSLEGAETYEQYF
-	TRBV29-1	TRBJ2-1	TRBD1	TGCAGCGCCCGGACAGGGGGCAATGAGCAGTTCTTC	CSARTGGNEQFF
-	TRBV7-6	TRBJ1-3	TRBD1	TGTGCCAGCAGCTTAAGGTCCGGGACAGGGTCTGCCATATATTTT	CASSLRSGTGSAIYF
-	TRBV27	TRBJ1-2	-	TGTGCCAGCAGTTTATTGGGGGGCTATGGCTACACCTTC	CASSLLGGYGYTF
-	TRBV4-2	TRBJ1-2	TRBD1	TGTGCCAGCAGCCGAGGGACAGGGGGGTACGGCTACACCTTC	CASSRGTGGYGYTF
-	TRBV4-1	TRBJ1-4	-	TGCGCCAGCAGCCAGCCCCCGGGAGGGGAAAAACTGTTTTTT	CASSQPPGGEKLFF
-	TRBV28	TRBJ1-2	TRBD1	TGTGCCAGCAGTCCAGGGACAGAAGGCTATGGCTACACCTTC	CASSPGTEGYGYTF
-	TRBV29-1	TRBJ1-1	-	TGCAGCGTATCGGACAGACTGAGCACTGAAGCTTTCTTT	CSVSDRLSTEAFF
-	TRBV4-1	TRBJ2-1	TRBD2	TGCGCCAGCAGCCAAGACAGACTAGCCCCCTACAATGAGCAGTTCTTC	CASSQDRLAPYNEQFF
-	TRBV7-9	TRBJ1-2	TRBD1	TGTGCCAGCAGCAGAGACAGGGGAGAGAGCTATGGCTACACCTTC	CASSRDRGESYGYTF
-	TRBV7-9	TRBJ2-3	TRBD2	TGTGCCAGCAGCTCCGGGCCCGGGAGGGCCGACACAGATACGCAGTATTTT	CASSSGPGRADTDTQYF
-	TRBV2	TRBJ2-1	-	TGTGCCAGCAGTAGCGGGTACTACAATGAGCAGTTCTTC	CASSSGYYNEQFF
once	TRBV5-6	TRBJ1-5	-	TGTGCCAGCAGCTTGAAACATTCCGAGGGTCAGCCCCAGCATTTT	CASSLKHSEGQPQHF
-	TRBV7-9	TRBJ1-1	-	TGTGCCAGCAGCTTAGCGCAGGGTCGGCTCACTGAAGCTTTCTTT	CASSLAQGRLTEAFF
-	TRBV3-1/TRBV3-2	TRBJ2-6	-	TGTGCCAGCAGCCAGCCTACGGTCTCTGGGGCCAACGTCCTGACTTTC	CASSQPTVSGANVLTF
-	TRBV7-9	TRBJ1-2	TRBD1	TGTGCCAGCAGCCCGGCGGACAGGTTCAACTATGGCTACACCTTC	CASSPADRFNYGYTF
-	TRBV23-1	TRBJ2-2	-	TGCGCCAGCAGTCAATCTGTGAGGGGGTGGTACGGGGAGCTGTTTTTT	CASSQSVRGWYGELFF
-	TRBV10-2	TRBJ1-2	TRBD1	TGCGCCAGCTCCACAGGGGGCGCGTCTGGCTACACCTTC	CASSTGGASGYTF
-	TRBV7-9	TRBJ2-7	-	TGTGCCAGCAGCAAACCGGGGGACGAGCAGTACTTC	CASSKPGDEQYF
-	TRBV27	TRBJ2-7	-	TGTGCCAGCAGGCGGGGTGGGGGCGAGCAGTACTTC	CASRRGGGEQYF
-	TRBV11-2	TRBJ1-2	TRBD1	TGTACTTCCGGGACAGTTTATGGCTACACCTTC	CTSGTVYGYTF
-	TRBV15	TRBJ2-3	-	TGTGCCACCAGCAGAGGACTTGTAGGCAACCTCATGGATACGCAGTATTTT	CATSRGLVGNLMDTQYF
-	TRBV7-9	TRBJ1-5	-	TGTGCCAGCAGCTTCCCTGGGCCCAATCAGCCCCAGCATTTT	CASSFPGPNQPQHF
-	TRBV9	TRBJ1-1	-	TGTGCCAGCAGCGGAAGGTGGAGTACTGAAGCTTTCTTT	CASSGRWSTEAFF
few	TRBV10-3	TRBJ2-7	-	TGTGCCATCAGTGCTGGTTACAGTTCCTACGAGCAGTACTTC	CAISAGYSSYEQYF
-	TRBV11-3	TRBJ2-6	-	TGTGCCAGCAGCTGGGCCCCATCCGGGGCCAACGTCCTGACTTTC	CASSWAPSGANVLTF
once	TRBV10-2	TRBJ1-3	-	TGCGCCAGCAGTGAGCAGGGTTGGAACACCATATATTTT	CASSEQGWNTIYF
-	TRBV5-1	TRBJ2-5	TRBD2	TGCGCCAGCAGCAGGAGGACTAGCGGAGCGCAAGAGACCCAGTACTTC	CASSRRTSGAQETQYF
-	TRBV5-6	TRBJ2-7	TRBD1	TGTGCCAGCAGCTTGGATGTACAGGGGATCTACGAGCAGTACTTC	CASSLDVQGIYEQYF
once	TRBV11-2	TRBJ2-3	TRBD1	TGTGCCAGCAGCTTTCAGACAGGGGACCCCCGCACAGATACGCAGTATTTT	CASSFQTGDPRTDTQYF
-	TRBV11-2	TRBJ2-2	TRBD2	TGTGCCAGCAGCTTAGTGACTAGCGGGAGGGCCGATTGGACCGGGGAGCTGTTTTTT	CASSLVTSGRADWTGELFF
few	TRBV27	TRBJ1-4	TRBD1	TGTGCCAGCAGGGAAGCGACAGGGAACCTTAATGAAAAACTGTTTTTT	CASREATGNLNEKLFF
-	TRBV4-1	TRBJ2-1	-	TGCGCCAGCAGCCCCAGGGGAGGGCCGAGCTCCTACAATGAGCAGTTCTTC	CASSPRGGPSSYNEQFF
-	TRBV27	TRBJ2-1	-	TGTGCCAGCAGTTTAAATGCGGGACCCTCCTACAATGAGCAGTTCTTC	CASSLNAGPSYNEQFF
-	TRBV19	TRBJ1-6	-	TGTGCCAGTAGTGGAGGGGTGGCCGGACCCCTCCACTTT	CASSGGVAGPLHF
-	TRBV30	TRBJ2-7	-	TGTGCCTGGGACTCCTCCTCCTACGAGCAGTACTTC	CAWDSSSYEQYF
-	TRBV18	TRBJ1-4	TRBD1	TGTGCCAGCTCGCTTAACAGGGGGCGCGTTGAAAAACTGTTTTTT	CASSLNRGRVEKLFF
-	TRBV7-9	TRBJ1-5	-	TGTGCCAGCAGCTCCTCAGGAGGATCTGCTAGAAATCAGCCCCAGCATTTT	CASSSSGGSARNQPQHF
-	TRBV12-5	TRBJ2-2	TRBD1	TGTGCTAGTGGTTTTGGACAGGACGGGGAGCTGTTTTTT	CASGFGQDGELFF
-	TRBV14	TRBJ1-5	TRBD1	TGTGCCAGCAGCCCGTGGACAGGGCCTCCCGAGGGCAATCAGCCCCAGCATTTT	CASSPWTGPPEGNQPQHF
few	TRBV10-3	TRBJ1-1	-	TGTGCCATCATGGCAGGGGCGAACACTGAAGCTTTCTTT	CAIMAGANTEAFF
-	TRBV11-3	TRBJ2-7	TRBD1	TGTGCCAGCAGCTTGGGACTGGGACAGGGTTCTTACGAGCAGTACTTC	CASSLGLGQGSYEQYF
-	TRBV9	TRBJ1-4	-	TGTGCCAGCAGCGTAGCCCAGTCTAATGAAAAACTGTTTTTT	CASSVAQSNEKLFF
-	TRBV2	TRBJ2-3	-	TGTGCCAGCAGAGACGTATCCCTCGGGACAGATACGCAGTATTTT	CASRDVSLGTDTQYF